These T cell receptor beta chains were read from a single sample in a study of T cells after yellow fever vaccination. TCRdb re-analysed the 5' RACE reads in MiXCR, keeping a single row per CDR3 protein. The table records roughly 120,000 distinct CDR3 sequences, around 6.7% of them present only once. Material: CD4+ T cells sorted from PBMCs, obtained approximately 40 days after the first yellow fever vaccination. These receptors were taken from a young man who received the YFV17D yellow fever vaccine. CDR3s leave out the opening cysteine and the closing phenylalanine or tryptophan. The order of the fields is D gene, clone size, V gene, J gene, CDR3 protein. The D gene is left open where the match is weak. Some rows have no size entry. The others give once, few or many, or a class for an expanded clone.

-	many	TRBV19	TRBJ2-1	ASSTPKGEQF
-	many	TRBV20-1	TRBJ2-3	SASFSGYPGDTQY
TRBD2	many	TRBV7-2	TRBJ2-3	ASSWASGVADTQY
-	-	TRBV29-1	TRBJ2-3	SVLVRNPTDTQY
-	many	TRBV5-5	TRBJ1-6	ASSLISNNNSPLH
-	many	TRBV20-1	TRBJ2-1	SARTPSGNSMGGEQF
TRBD2	many	TRBV5-1	TRBJ2-1	ASSRQTSGGADEQF
TRBD2	few	TRBV7-6	TRBJ2-5	ASSSTSGGLTQY
-	many	TRBV28	TRBJ1-5	ASSSPGLPQH
TRBD2	-	TRBV20-1	TRBJ2-5	SARRGGGHEETQY
-	many	TRBV11-1	TRBJ2-3	ASSLGSNTDTQY
TRBD1	few	TRBV7-2	TRBJ2-5	ASSPTDRVGTQY
-	many	TRBV7-9	TRBJ1-1	ASSTRSQEPEAF
-	many	TRBV15	TRBJ1-4	ATSRDGNEKLF
TRBD1	many	TRBV30	TRBJ2-7	AWNYQDRVDEQY
TRBD2	many	TRBV12-3/TRBV12-4	TRBJ2-5	ASSLAGGEETQY
-	many	TRBV7-3	TRBJ2-2	ASSLQGSGGELF
-	many	TRBV11-2	TRBJ2-7	ASSLVLGDSYEQY
-	-	TRBV12-5	TRBJ2-5	ASGYQTGPQETQY
-	many	TRBV7-3	TRBJ2-2	ASRPSRGNTGELF
TRBD2	many	TRBV4-2	TRBJ2-5	ALEASGDQETQY
-	few	TRBV5-5	TRBJ2-2	ASTLWTGPGELF
TRBD1	few	TRBV6-5	TRBJ2-2	ASSFAQGSLVGELF
-	many	TRBV5-1	TRBJ2-3	ASSLGTAVSTDTQY
-	few	TRBV18	TRBJ2-7	ASSLGPQRVYEQY
TRBD2	many	TRBV11-2	TRBJ2-1	ASGTSGGRGEQF